The 11 T cell receptor beta chains below come from one sample, sequenced in a study of blood T cell repertoires in COVID-19 (dated by TCRdb to 2018 to 2020). The library was built by means of the immunoSEQ multiplex PCR assay. TCRdb retrieved this table from immuneACCESS and kept in-frame rearrangements only. Not all clones are present; in checked studies, unresolved V genes account for under half, and no reason is known for the remainder. This sample gives some 400,000 clones in total; about 89% of them show up just once. The top ten clones comprise about 10% of the sample. Sequenced sample: peripheral blood. These receptors all stem from a woman aged 25 to 39 with COVID-19, enrolled during active disease.

V is TRBV11-2 and J is TRBJ1-1, with D maybe TRBD1 (6 bases). CDR3 length equals 12 residues. Looked up from germline, CDR1 is SGHAT and CDR2 is FQNNGV. V lost 2 bases, J lost 11 bases, and 12 bases lay in between. The CDR3 DNA reads as TGTGCCAGCAGCTTAACAGGGAGGGGGGCTTTCTTT. This codes for CASSLTGRGAFF.

V is TRBV7-3 and J is TRBJ2-5; TRBD2 is a possible D gene (6 bases). The CDR3 loop spans 13 amino acids. V was clipped by 4 bases and J by 1 base, with 7 bases between them. Germline V CDR1 and CDR2: SGHTA, FQGTGA. DNA of the CDR3: TGTGCCAGCAGCTCGGGAGTCCAAGAGACCCAGTACTTC. Amino acids: CASSSGVQETQYF.

This chain links TRBV9 with TRBJ2-3; TRBD2 matches 8 bases. Germline values: CDR1 SGDLS, CDR2 YYNGEE. After removal of 3 bases from V and 2 bases from J, the junction contained 8 bases not matched to a gene. This CDR3 is 16 amino acids long. The CDR3 nucleotides are TGTGCCAGCAGCGCCGGCTCGACTAGCGTCACAGATACGCAGTATTTT. This gives the protein CASSAGSTSVTDTQYF.

This clone was counted once. This sequence joins TRBV20-1 and TRBJ2-7; 13 bases line up with TRBD2. There are 14 residues in the CDR3. The germline CDR1 and CDR2 sequences are DFQATT and SNEGSKA (reference sequence). The trim removed 5 bases at V and 5 bases at J, leaving 6 bases unmatched. CDR3 residues: CSAGGLAGDHEQYF. Here the CDR3 DNA reads TGCAGTGCTGGTGGACTAGCGGGAGACCACGAGCAGTACTTC.

The chain uses TRBV5-1 and TRBJ2-1; 14 nucleotides line up with TRBD2. CDR1 is SGHRS, CDR2 YFSETQ, per germline. This CDR3 is built from 16 residues. The V segment lost 4 bases and the J segment 4 bases; nucleotides outside the gene matches: 4. The CDR3 is CASSKGTSGSYNEQFF. The CDR3 DNA follows: TGCGCCAGCAGCAAGGGGACTAGCGGGAGTTACAATGAGCAGTTCTTC.

V usage is TRBV7-6 and J usage is TRBJ2-2; the match to TRBD1 covers 7 bases. In germline, CDR1 is SGHVS, CDR2 FNYEAQ. The CDR3 runs 16 residues. V lost 5 bases, J lost 0 bases, and 6 bases stayed unmatched. The CDR3 loop is CASSPRQGTNTGELFF. The DNA for the CDR3 is TGTGCCAGCAGCCCCAGACAGGGAACGAACACCGGGGAGCTGTTTTTT.

The gene calls are TRBV9 and TRBJ2-5; D gene unclear. The CDR3 length is 14 residues. Germline CDR1 and CDR2: SGDLS and YYNGEE. V was cut by 1 base and J by 4 bases, with 11 bases left in between. As DNA, the CDR3 is TGTGCCAGCAGCGTAAGCACGGGTAGAGAGACCCAGTACTTC. It codes for CASSVSTGRETQYF.

This chain's CDR3 is CASGGLAGQQETQYF. CDR3 coding DNA: TGTGCCAGCGGGGGACTAGCGGGCCAACAAGAGACCCAGTACTTC. V is TRBV2 and J is TRBJ2-5; 12 bases fit TRBD2. This CDR3 is 15 amino acids long. Trimming at V came to 8 bases and at J to 2 bases, leaving 6 bases not matched to a gene. Germline V gene lookup returns CDR1 SNHLY and CDR2 FYNNEI.

This clone was counted a few times. The J gene is TRBJ1-2, the V gene TRBV4-2; D ambiguous. The germline V gene encodes CDR1 LGHNA and CDR2 YNFKEQ. Deletions cut 5 bases from V and 8 bases from J, with 9 bases between. This CDR3 has 11 residues. CDR3 residues: CASSALRGYTF. In DNA, the CDR3 is TGTGCCAGCAGCGCCCTGAGGGGCTACACCTTC.

The chain has TRBV19 and TRBJ2-3; no clear D. This CDR3 comprises 16 residues. Germline-derived CDR1 and CDR2 are LNHDA and SQIVND (reference sequence). V lost 5 bases and J 1 base, leaving 16 bases between the germline ends. CDR3 nucleotides: TGTGCCAGTAGTCCCGCGGCGGAATCAGGCACAGATACGCAGTATTTT. Translating it yields CASSPAAESGTDTQYF. The full variable domain, in which reference TRBV19 and TRBJ2-3 provide the parts outside the CDR3, is DGGITQSPKYLFRKEGQNVTLSCEQNLNHDAMYWYRQDPGQGLRLIYYSQIVNDFQKGDIAEGYSVSREKKESFPLTVTSAQKNPTAFYLCASSPAAESGTDTQYFGPGTRLTVL.

The rearrangement joins TRBV11-2 to TRBJ1-3; D gene uncertain. Germline assignment: CDR1 SGHAT and CDR2 FQNNGV. The CDR3 has 13 amino acids. Trimming took off 1 base at V and 6 bases at J, with 7 bases between the two ends. The CDR3 DNA is TGTGCCAGCAGCTTAGGAGCTGTAAACACCATATATTTT. This translates into CASSLGAVNTIYF.